These T cell receptor beta chains were read from a single sample in a study of blood T cell repertoires in COVID-19. Generated by immunoSEQ multiplex PCR, the TCRdb table keeps only in-frame clones and is missing some. The sample includes 100,000 to 150,000 clones, approximately 86% seen only once; the top ten take 2% to 2.5%. Sequenced material: PBMCs or T cells enriched from blood (not recorded which). These receptors all stem from a woman aged 50 to 60 who had recovered from COVID-19. Both conserved end residues are part of each CDR3. D genes are given only for firm matches. Clone size is shown for a subset of rows, as once, few, many or a class of expanded clone.

d_call j_call v_call clone_size cdr3_nt cdr3_aa
TRBD2 TRBJ2-2 TRBV7-6 - TGTGCCAGCAGTCGGGGGGGAAGCACCGGGGAGCTGTTTTTT CASSRGGSTGELFF
TRBD1 TRBJ1-1 TRBV7-2 - TGTGCCAGCAGCTTGAATGCCGGGGGGACAGGGGATCTGTTAGCTTTCTTT CASSLNAGGTGDLLAFF
TRBD1 TRBJ1-6 TRBV5-4 once TGTGCCAGCAGCAAGAAGACAGGGGGTATGTCACCCCTCCACTTT CASSKKTGGMSPLHF
- TRBJ1-5 TRBV19 - TGTGCCAGTAGTAACTCTCAGCCCCAGCATTTT CASSNSQPQHF
- TRBJ1-2 TRBV27 - TGTGCCAGCAGACCCACACAGGCCGCTAACTATGGCTACACCTTC CASRPTQAANYGYTF
TRBD2 TRBJ2-5 TRBV4-3 few TGCGCCAGCAGCCAATCGCTAGCGGGGGCGCCCCAAGAGACCCAGTACTTC CASSQSLAGAPQETQYF
- TRBJ2-5 TRBV7-9 - TGTGCCAGCAGCTTAGAATCGCCCCCCGGGACCCAGTACTTC CASSLESPPGTQYF
- TRBJ1-2 TRBV4-3 - TGCGCCAGCAGCCAAGATCACCCCCTCGGGGGTAGGTATGGCTACACCTTC CASSQDHPLGGRYGYTF
- TRBJ2-7 TRBV5-4 - TGTGCCAGCAGCTCGCAGGGTTCGAGCTCCTACGAGCAGTACTTC CASSSQGSSSYEQYF
- TRBJ1-4 TRBV6-5 - TGTGCCAGCAGTTACTCGAACAGCCGTAATGAAAAACTGTTTTTT CASSYSNSRNEKLFF
- TRBJ2-7 TRBV5-4 - TGTGCCAGCAGCTTGGCGGGGGGCCTAGGTACCTACGAGCAGTACTTC CASSLAGGLGTYEQYF
- TRBJ1-5 TRBV2 few TGTGCCAGCAGTCCTCAGCCCGGGTTGTATCAGCCCCAGCATTTT CASSPQPGLYQPQHF
- TRBJ1-1 TRBV7-2 - TGTGCCAGCAGCTACCTAAGGTTCGGGGAAAAGGTCGACACTGAAGCTTTCTTT CASSYLRFGEKVDTEAFF
- TRBJ2-1 TRBV3-1/TRBV3-2 - TGTGCCAGCAGCCGAGCGGTAATAGACAATGAGCAGTTCTTC CASSRAVIDNEQFF
- TRBJ1-1 TRBV12-5 - TGTGCTAGTGGGAACACAAACACTGAAGCTTTCTTT CASGNTNTEAFF
TRBD2 TRBJ2-5 TRBV11-2 - TGTGCCAGCAGCTTAGACATAGCGGGGGCGGAGACCCAGTACTTC CASSLDIAGAETQYF
TRBD1 TRBJ2-7 TRBV5-4 - TGTGCCAGCACCACCCGACAGGGCCCCCACGAGCAGTACTTC CASTTRQGPHEQYF
TRBD1 TRBJ1-5 TRBV18 - TGTGCCAGCTCACCACTGGCGACAGGGGATCAGCCCCAGCATTTT CASSPLATGDQPQHF
- TRBJ2-5 TRBV19 - TGTGCCAGTAGTCCCAACCGGGTGGGAGTTGAGACCCAGTACTTC CASSPNRVGVETQYF
- TRBJ1-1 TRBV11-1 - TGTGCCAGCAGCTTACGGCGGTTGAGCACTGAAGCTTTCTTT CASSLRRLSTEAFF
- TRBJ2-7 TRBV3-1/TRBV3-2 - TGTGCCAGCAGCCCTCAGGGTGGCTACGAGCAGTACTTC CASSPQGGYEQYF
- TRBJ1-4 TRBV5-1 - TGCGCCAGCGCACTTGCAACTAATGAAAAACTGTTTTTT CASALATNEKLFF
- TRBJ1-5 TRBV4-1 - TGCGCCAGCAGCCAAGGCGGGAGCGGCAATCAGCCCCAGCATTTT CASSQGGSGNQPQHF
- TRBJ1-1 TRBV4-1 - TGCGCCAGCAGCCGCGGATCAGTGAACACTGAAGCTTTCTTT CASSRGSVNTEAFF
TRBD1 TRBJ1-3 TRBV4-3 - TGCGCCAGCAGCCAAGAGACAGGGGACTCGAGCTCTGGAAACACCATATATTTT CASSQETGDSSSGNTIYF
- TRBJ1-1 TRBV10-3 once TGTGCCATCAGCCCAGGGAACACTGAAGCTTTCTTT CAISPGNTEAFF
TRBD1 TRBJ2-2 TRBV9 - TGTGCCAGCAGCGTAGGAGCGGGACAGGGGCCCTCGGGCGGGGAGCTGTTTTTT CASSVGAGQGPSGGELFF
TRBD1 TRBJ1-4 TRBV19 - TGTGCCAGTAGTATGATCGGGACAGAAGGAGAAAAACTGTTTTTT CASSMIGTEGEKLFF
TRBD1 TRBJ2-2 TRBV24-1 - TGTGCCACCAGTGAGGGTGACAGGGTTCGGACCGGGGAGCTGTTTTTT CATSEGDRVRTGELFF
- TRBJ1-2 TRBV30 - TGTGCCTGGCCCAGGGTGGATGGCTACACCTTC CAWPRVDGYTF
TRBD1 TRBJ1-5 TRBV6-2/TRBV6-3 - TGTGCCAGCAGTTACTCTTGGACAGGAGAGCCCCAGCATTTT CASSYSWTGEPQHF
- TRBJ2-7 TRBV4-1 - TGCGCCAGCAGCCAAGTGGGGGGATTAGGGAACGAGCAGTACTTC CASSQVGGLGNEQYF
- TRBJ1-4 TRBV4-2 once TGTGCCAGCAGCCAAGCTCCAGCGGGGCCTAATGAAAAACTGTTTTTT CASSQAPAGPNEKLFF
- TRBJ2-7 TRBV18 - TGTGCCAGCTCACTAGGGGTCCAAAGCTACGAGCAGTACTTC CASSLGVQSYEQYF
TRBD2 TRBJ2-3 TRBV27 - TGTGCCAGCAGTTCAGTCAGGTTCAGGTCTAGCGGGGGACCAGATACGCAGTATTTT CASSSVRFRSSGGPDTQYF
TRBD1 TRBJ2-2 TRBV7-7 - TGTGCTAGCAGTCCCGGGACAGGGGGGCACGGGGAGCTGTTTTTT CASSPGTGGHGELFF
TRBD1 TRBJ1-2 TRBV7-8 - TGTGCCAGCAGCTTAGCCGGCCGACAGGGCTATGGCTACACCTTC CASSLAGRQGYGYTF
TRBD1 TRBJ1-1 TRBV11-2 - TGTGCCAGCAGTTCCCAGGGGGCTGGAGCTGAAGCTTTCTTT CASSSQGAGAEAFF
TRBD1 TRBJ1-1 TRBV5-6 few TGTGCCAGCAGCTTGGAGCACAGGGGTGAGGGAGCTTTCTTT CASSLEHRGEGAFF
- TRBJ2-7 TRBV5-6 - TGTGCCAGCAGCTCGACGGGCAGGGGCTCCTACGAGCAGTACTTC CASSSTGRGSYEQYF
- TRBJ1-2 TRBV6-1 - TGTGCCAGCAGTGAAGGGGGGGTAGTCTATGGCTACACCTTC CASSEGGVVYGYTF
- TRBJ1-2 TRBV19 few TGTGCCAGTAGTTCCTATCAGCAGGCCCGGGGTGGCTACACCTTC CASSSYQQARGGYTF
TRBD1 TRBJ1-2 TRBV6-5 - TGTGCCAGCAGTTCACAGGGGATCTATGGCTACACCTTC CASSSQGIYGYTF
- TRBJ1-5 TRBV10-2 - TGCGCCAGCAGTGAGTCTATAGGGGCATCGGGTCAGCCCCAGCATTTT CASSESIGASGQPQHF
TRBD2 TRBJ2-2 TRBV3-1/TRBV3-2 - TGTGCCAGCAGCCAAGATCTACTAGCGGGGGGCAGGAACACCGGGGAGCTGTTTTTT CASSQDLLAGGRNTGELFF
TRBD2 TRBJ2-7 TRBV19 - TGTGCCAGTAGTCTCGGACTAGCGGGCACCTACGAGCAGTACTTC CASSLGLAGTYEQYF
- TRBJ1-2 TRBV5-8 - TGTGCCAGCAGCTTGGCCCGGGAGCAGTCTAACTATGGCTACACCTTC CASSLAREQSNYGYTF
TRBD1 TRBJ1-1 TRBV29-1 - TGCAGCGCGGGACAGAGTAACACTGAAGCTTTCTTT CSAGQSNTEAFF
- TRBJ1-6 TRBV5-1 - TGCGCCAGCAGCTTGAACGGCGGGTCACCCCTCCACTTT CASSLNGGSPLHF
TRBD2 TRBJ2-2 TRBV7-9 - TGTGCCAGCAGCTTGGAATCGGGGGGGACCGGGGAGCTGTTTTTT CASSLESGGTGELFF
- TRBJ1-2 TRBV20-1 once TGCAGTGCTAATAGCTATGGCTACACCTTC CSANSYGYTF
TRBD1 TRBJ2-7 TRBV5-6 - TGTGCCAGCAGCGCGGACAGGGCCCTGGGGCAGTACTTC CASSADRALGQYF
TRBD2 TRBJ2-3 TRBV10-1 few TGCGCCAGCAGTGAGTCCGGTCGTAGCGGGGTGGCGCAGTATTTT CASSESGRSGVAQYF
- TRBJ1-2 TRBV9 once TGTGCCAGCAGCGTAGCTCAAGGGGTCGGTCCCTACTATGGCTACACCTTC CASSVAQGVGPYYGYTF
TRBD1 TRBJ1-1 TRBV5-1 - TGCGCCAGCAGCCGGGGACAGCTCATGAACACTGAAGCTTTCTTT CASSRGQLMNTEAFF